The TCR beta chain under discussion was sequenced for a study of T cells in Graves' hyperthyroidism and ophthalmopathy. From RNA transcripts, TCR beta CDR3 regions were amplified. HTBI primers were the set used in a first-round RT-PCR of the TCR CDR3. TCRdb re-derived calls from the multiplex PCR reads in MiXCR, one entry per CDR3 protein. The table shows approximately 700,000 distinct CDR3 sequences, with about 45% occurring only once. With 5 bases removed from V and 3 bases from J, the gap between germline ends came to 21 bases. Germline V gene data show CDR1 as KGHDR and CDR2 as SFDVKD. The CDR3 is 17 amino acids.

V usage is TRBV24-1 and J usage is TRBJ1-1; D uncertain. This sequence originates from an adult man with Graves' disease, either hyperthyroidism or ophthalmopathy (not recorded which). The material sequenced was peripheral blood or thyroid tissue (not recorded which). CDR3 nucleotides: TGTGCCACCAGTGCCAGCTCAAGTCGGGGTTGGCACACTGAAGCTTTCTTT. This sequence encodes CATSASSSRGWHTEAFF.